Each of the 28 T cell receptor beta chains below was sequenced from the same sample in a study of regulatory T cells in long-lasting Graves disease. Time point specified: persistent/refractory GD, antithyroid drugs over 5 years with positive TRAb. Extracted PBMC RNA gave rise to the TCR library. Through Arm-PCR of CDR3 regions and iRepertoire HTBI primers, TCR beta libraries were built. TCRdb passed the multiplex PCR reads through MiXCR, listing each CDR3 protein once. Of 400,000 to 500,000 distinct CDR3 sequences listed, less than 25% are singletons. Material: peripheral blood mononuclear cells (PBMCs), obtained when the disease was refractory, from a patient treated with antithyroid drugs. The receptors originated from a female donor with Graves disease.

The chain carries TRBV6-1 and TRBJ2-7; a weak D match, TRBD2 (5 bases). CDR3 length: 14 residues. Deletions cut 1 base from V and 3 bases from J, with 10 bases between. Looked up from germline, CDR1 is MNHNS and CDR2 is SASEGT. The chain's CDR3 is CASSEGGSIYEQYF. The CDR3 coding sequence is TGTGCCAGCAGTGAAGGAGGGAGCATCTACGAGCAGTACTTC.

The chain has TRBV12-3 or TRBV12-4 and TRBJ2-6, with TRBD1 identical over 7 bases. The CDR3 is 17 residues long. V trimming: 1 base; J trimming: 0 bases; junction bases outside the gene matches: 3. The CDR3: CASSLVQGSSGANVLTF. The CDR3 region has the DNA TGTGCCAGCAGTTTAGTACAGGGGAGCTCTGGGGCCAACGTCCTGACTTTC.

This clonotype was counted many times. This chain joins TRBV15 and TRBJ1-1, with TRBD1 identical over 7 bases. CDR1 is LNHNV and CDR2 is YYDKDF in the germline V gene (reference sequence). Trimming removed 0 bases from V and 4 bases from J; junction bases left unmatched: 2. This CDR3 has 14 amino acids. The CDR3, as DNA: TGTGCCACCAGCAGAGACAGGGGGATCACTGAAGCTTTCTTT. This encodes CATSRDRGITEAFF. Full variable domain (missing parts from reference TRBV15 and TRBJ1-1): DAMVIQNPRYQVTQFGKPVTLSCSQTLNHNVMYWYQQKSSQAPKLLFHYYDKDFNNEADTPDNFQSRRPNTSFCFLDIRSPGLGDTAMYLCATSRDRGITEAFFGQGTRLTVV.

A remark on this clonotype: Compared with germline, one end of the junction differs, possibly owing to a read error. The J gene is TRBJ2-4, the V gene TRBV11-2; 7 bases match TRBD1. The length of the CDR3 is 14 residues. Germline V gene lookup returns CDR1 SGHAT and CDR2 FQNNGV. CDR3 region: CTSSLRQGGDIQYF. The CDR3 DNA sequence: TGTACCAGCAGCTTGAGACAGGGTGGGGACATTCAGTACTTC.

This clonotype was recorded a few times. The V gene is TRBV7-3, the J gene TRBJ2-2, with D perhaps given as TRBD1 or TRBD2 (5 bases each). Germline V CDR1 and CDR2: SGHTA, FQGTGA. Trimming stripped 0 bases from V and 7 bases from J, with 12 bases between. This CDR3 comprises 15 residues. The CDR3 DNA is TGTGCCAGCAGCTTAACGGTTGTGGGGGACGGGGAGCTGTTTTTT. Residues: CASSLTVVGDGELFF.

This clonotype showed up many times. The CDR3 region has the DNA TGCAGCGTTGATGTTGGGGCCTACGAGCAGTACTTC. Protein: CSVDVGAYEQYF. The chain is built from TRBV29-1 and TRBJ2-7; D call uncertain. Per germline, CDR1 SQVTM and CDR2 ANQGSEA. The V and J ends lost 3 bases and 2 bases respectively, with 8 bases between them. This CDR3 has 12 amino acids.

The sample holds many counts of this clonotype. The chain joins TRBV6-5 to TRBJ1-1, with unresolved D. The CDR3 spans 14 residues. V lost 4 bases and J lost 1, with 10 bases in between. Germline V gene sequence: CDR1 MNHEY, CDR2 SVGAGI. CDR3 loop: CASSWAPTNTEAFF. Here the CDR3 DNA reads TGTGCCAGCAGTTGGGCTCCTACGAACACTGAAGCTTTCTTT.

The sample holds a few counts of this clonotype. The V call is TRBV11-2, the J call TRBJ2-2; D is possibly TRBD1 (6 bases). The V end was cut by 3 bases, the J end by 3 bases, with 17 bases between. This CDR3 spans 17 amino acids. The V gene's germline CDR1 is SGHAT and CDR2 FQNNGV. CDR3: CASSFLQGRWDTGELFF. The CDR3 DNA is TGTGCCAGCAGCTTCCTACAGGGAAGGTGGGACACCGGGGAGCTGTTTTTT.

This clonotype was recorded many times. The chain carries TRBV7-2 and TRBJ1-2, with D hard to call. CDR1 and CDR2 from the germline V gene are SGHTA and FQGNSA. The CDR3 is 13 residues long. Trimming left V 5 bases short and J 1 base short, with 8 bases between. CDR3 sequence reads: CASSLKNNYGYTF. In DNA, the CDR3 is TGTGCCAGCAGCCTCAAGAATAACTATGGCTACACCTTC.

Notes on this clonotype: A read error may be the cause here, since a much bigger clone is one base away. The chain employs TRBV28 and TRBJ2-2; no firm D call. Germline V gene data show CDR1 as MDHEN and CDR2 as SYDVKM. V lost 2 bases and J lost 0, with 4 bases in between. The CDR3 spans 14 residues. CDR3 loop: CASSLMPNTGELFF. CDR3 bases: TGTGCCAGCAGTTTAATGCCGAACACCGGGGAGCTGTTTTTT.

This clonotype has only a few counts. This rearrangement joins TRBV6-1 to TRBJ1-6; 8 positions match TRBD1. Germline lookup yields CDR1 MNHNS and CDR2 SASEGT. V lost 5 bases to trimming and J lost 2 bases; unmatched junction nucleotides: 5. This CDR3 contains 16 residues. CDR3 protein: CASSIQQGAYNSPLHF. CDR3 nucleotide sequence: TGTGCCAGCAGTATTCAACAGGGGGCCTATAATTCACCCCTCCACTTT.

This chain connects TRBV9 to TRBJ2-7; perhaps TRBD2 as D (5 bases). Germline V lookup: CDR1 SGDLS, CDR2 YYNGEE. V was trimmed by 4 bases and J by 6 bases, leaving 20 bases between them. This CDR3 is 15 amino acids long. This CDR3 is CASSTGFHPHGEQYF. CDR3 bases: TGTGCCAGCAGCACGGGGTTTCACCCACATGGCGAGCAGTACTTC. Together with reference TRBV9 and TRBJ2-7, the CDR3 gives the full variable domain: DSGVTQTPKHLITATGQRVTLRCSPRSGDLSVYWYQQSLDQGLQFLIQYYNGEERAKGNILERFSAQQFPDLHSELNLSSLELGDSALYFCASSTGFHPHGEQYFGPGTRLTVT.

This clonotype was detected ten times or more. V is TRBV27 and J is TRBJ1-1; 11 bases line up with TRBD1. With V trimmed by 5 bases and J by 4 bases, 6 bases remained unmatched. Germline CDR1 and CDR2: MNHEY and SMNVEV (reference sequence). CDR3 length: 15 residues. DNA for the CDR3: TGTGCCAGCAGTCCCGGGACAGGGGGGCCCACTGAAGCTTTCTTT. This sequence encodes CASSPGTGGPTEAFF.

This clonotype was picked up a small number of times. The chain carries TRBV4-3 and TRBJ1-2; D may be TRBD1 (5 bases). Germline V gene sequence: CDR1 LGHNA, CDR2 YSLEER. Trimming took off 0 bases at V and 8 bases at J, with 10 bases between the two ends. The CDR3 consists of 13 residues. The CDR3 DNA reads TGCGCCAGCAGCCAAGATCAGGGTTGGGGCTACACCTTC. It specifies CASSQDQGWGYTF.

This clonotype was observed a few times. CDR3 DNA: TGCGCCAGCAGCCACCAGGGCGGAGCCTCCTACGAGCAGTACTTC. Translating it yields CASSHQGGASYEQYF. The chain has TRBV4-1 and TRBJ2-7, with D perhaps matching TRBD1 (5 bases). Germline CDR1 MGHRA, CDR2 YSYEKL. The CDR3 is 15 amino acids. V was shortened by 3 bases and J by 0 bases, with 12 bases between the two germline ends.

This clonotype was counted at least ten times. V is TRBV2 and J is TRBJ2-2; possibly TRBD2 for D (5 bases). This CDR3 comprises 15 residues. The germline V and J ends were trimmed by 0 bases and 4 bases, with 9 bases remaining between them. Germline V gives CDR1 SNHLY, CDR2 FYNNEI. The CDR3 nucleotides are TGTGCCAGCAGTGAAGCGAGTCGGGGCACCGGGGAGCTGTTTTTT. It translates to CASSEASRGTGELFF.

This clonotype was recorded many times. The rearrangement links TRBV20-1 to TRBJ2-7; perhaps TRBD2 as D (6 bases). Trimming took off 3 bases at V and 3 bases at J, with 9 bases between the two ends. The CDR3 is made up of 12 amino acids. Germline CDR1 DFQATT, CDR2 SNEGSKA (reference sequence). CDR3 region: CSASRGGYEQYF. The CDR3 DNA reads TGCAGTGCTAGTAGGGGAGGCTACGAGCAGTACTTC.

V usage is TRBV19 and J usage is TRBJ2-7, with D hard to call. The germline gives CDR1 LNHDA, CDR2 SQIVND (reference sequence). The CDR3 is 16 residues long. Between the trimmed V and J ends, which lost 1 base and 4 bases, there was a span of 17 bases. In nucleotides, the CDR3 is TGTGCCAGTAGTATAGGCCCCACGCAGACCGGTTACGAGCAGTACTTC. It specifies CASSIGPTQTGYEQYF.

The chain links TRBV14 to TRBJ1-5; D gene ambiguous. Germline V gene sequence: CDR1 SGHDN, CDR2 FVKESK. CDR3 length: 14 amino acids. Deletions cut 0 bases from V and 4 bases from J, with 7 bases between. The DNA of the CDR3 is TGTGCCAGCAGCCAAGAGGGCTGGAATCAGCCCCAGCATTTT. It codes for CASSQEGWNQPQHF.

This clonotype was seen repeatedly, ten times or more. This chain connects TRBV2 to TRBJ1-2, with 7 nucleotides matching TRBD1. Germline assignment: CDR1 SNHLY and CDR2 FYNNEI. The CDR3 contains 15 residues. After removal of 4 bases from V and 1 base from J, the junction contained 6 bases not matched to a gene. CDR3 residues: CASSGRTGYNYGYTF. The CDR3 DNA sequence: TGTGCCAGCAGTGGTCGGACAGGATATAACTATGGCTACACCTTC.

This clonotype was recorded at least ten times. This sequence joins TRBV20-1 and TRBJ2-7, with 9 bases matching TRBD1. Trimming took 3 bases from V and 2 from J; bases not matched to a gene: 5. This CDR3 comprises 14 residues. Germline loops: CDR1 DFQATT, CDR2 SNEGSKA (reference sequence). CDR3 in amino acids: CSASLGDRAYEQYF. Written as DNA, the CDR3 is TGCAGTGCTAGCCTTGGGGACAGGGCCTACGAGCAGTACTTC.

The chain uses TRBV7-9 and TRBJ2-7, with 11 bases matching TRBD2. Unmatched junction bases numbered 5, after V lost 5 bases and J lost 2 bases. Germline V gene lookup returns CDR1 SEHNR and CDR2 FQNEAQ (reference sequence). This CDR3 is 15 amino acids long. CDR3 loop: CASSHTSGRPYEQYF. CDR3 nucleotide sequence: TGTGCCAGCAGCCATACTAGCGGGAGACCCTACGAGCAGTACTTC.

Points on this clonotype: No conserved phenylalanine or tryptophan is present at the end of the CDR3, so a read error is the likely explanation. The DNA for the CDR3 is TGTGCCAGCAGTCAAACCGGGGCGGGAGGTATCTACGAGCAGTACCTC. It yields the protein CASSQTGAGGIYEQYL. This chain links TRBV28 with TRBJ2-7; 8 nucleotides agree with TRBD2. V lost 5 bases to trimming and J lost 3 bases; unmatched junction nucleotides: 12. The CDR3 length is 16 residues. Germline values: CDR1 MDHEN, CDR2 SYDVKM.

This clonotype was seen at least ten times. The chain employs TRBV5-1 and TRBJ1-1; TRBD1 agrees at 7 bases. Germline CDR1 reads SGHRS; CDR2 reads YFSETQ. Trimming at V came to 6 bases and at J to 7 bases, leaving 6 bases not matched to a gene. There are 12 residues in the CDR3. The chain's CDR3 is CASKSGGNEAFF. The CDR3 DNA is TGCGCCAGCAAGTCAGGGGGTAATGAAGCTTTCTTT.

CDR3 amino acids: CASSGSATQYF. CDR3 bases: TGTGCCAGTAGTGGAAGCGCGACCCAGTACTTC. This chain links TRBV19 with TRBJ2-5; D call uncertain. Trimming left V 5 bases short and J 7 bases short, with 8 bases between. The CDR3 runs 11 residues. The germline V gene has CDR1 LNHDA and CDR2 SQIVND (reference sequence).

The table lists this clonotype with many counts. As DNA, the CDR3 is TGTGCCAGCGGGAGATCCTACAATGAGCAGTTCTTC. This codes for CASGRSYNEQFF. The chain employs TRBV2 and TRBJ2-1; perhaps TRBD2 as D (5 bases). The V end lost 8 bases, the J end lost 1 base, and 6 bases lay between the germline ends. The CDR3 has 12 residues. Germline V gives CDR1 SNHLY, CDR2 FYNNEI.

This clonotype was recorded at least ten times. The rearrangement links TRBV2 to TRBJ2-2, with a possible D match to TRBD2 (6 bases). The V end was cut by 7 bases, the J end by 2 bases, with 14 bases between. This CDR3 spans 15 amino acids. Germline loops: CDR1 SNHLY, CDR2 FYNNEI. CDR3 loop: CASNRRGTNTGELFF. CDR3 nucleotides: TGTGCCAGCAATCGCCGCGGGACTAACACCGGGGAGCTGTTTTTT.

Ten or more counts support this clonotype. The chain joins TRBV6-2 or TRBV6-3 to TRBJ1-1; possibly TRBD1 for D (5 bases). The ends were cut back, 5 bases at V and 5 bases at J, with 18 bases in the middle. The CDR3 runs 15 residues. Germline assignment: CDR1 MNHEY and CDR2 SVGEGT. This CDR3 is CASSLLGQGNTEAFF. The CDR3 DNA reads TGTGCCAGCAGTCTTTTAGGGCAGGGAAATACTGAAGCTTTCTTT.